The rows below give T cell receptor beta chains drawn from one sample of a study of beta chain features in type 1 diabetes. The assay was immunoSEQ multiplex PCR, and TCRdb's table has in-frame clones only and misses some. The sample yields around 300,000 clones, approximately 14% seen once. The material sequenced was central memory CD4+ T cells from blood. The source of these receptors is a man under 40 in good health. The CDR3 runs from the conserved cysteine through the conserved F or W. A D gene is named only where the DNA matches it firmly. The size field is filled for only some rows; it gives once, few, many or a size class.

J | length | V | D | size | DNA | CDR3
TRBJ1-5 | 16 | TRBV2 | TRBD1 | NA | TGTGCCTCAAACCCCGCAGGGGGGTCTGGCAATCAGCCCCAGCATTTT | CASNPAGGSGNQPQHF
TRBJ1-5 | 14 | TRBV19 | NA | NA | TGTGCCAGTAGCCACCCTGTGGGCAATCAGCCCCAGCATTTT | CASSHPVGNQPQHF
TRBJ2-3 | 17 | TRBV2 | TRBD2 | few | TGTGCCAGCCCCGGACTAGCGAGTGATTCCTTCACAGATACGCAGTATTTT | CASPGLASDSFTDTQYF
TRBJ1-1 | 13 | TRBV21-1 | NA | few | TGTGCCAGCAGCAAAGGACAGGGCACTGAAGCTTTCTTT | CASSKGQGTEAFF
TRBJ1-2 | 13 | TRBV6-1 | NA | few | TGTGCCAGCAGTGATGGCGGGGACTATGGCTACACCTTC | CASSDGGDYGYTF
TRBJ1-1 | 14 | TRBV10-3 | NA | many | TGTGCCATCAGTGAGTCTCCGGGGGACACTGAAGCTTTCTTT | CAISESPGDTEAFF
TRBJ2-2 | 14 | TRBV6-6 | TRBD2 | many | TGTGCCAGCTGGCGGGAGGAAAGGACCGGGGAGCTGTTTTTT | CASWREERTGELFF
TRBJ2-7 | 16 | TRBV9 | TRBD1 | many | TGTGCCAGCAGCCGCGGGTTCGGACAGGGGACCTACGAGCAGTACTTC | CASSRGFGQGTYEQYF
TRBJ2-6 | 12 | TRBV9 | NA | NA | TGTGCCAGCAGCGTAGATCGGGTTACGCTGACTTTC | CASSVDRVTLTF
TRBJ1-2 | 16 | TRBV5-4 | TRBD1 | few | TGTGCCAGCAGCTTTGATCGTCGACAGGGGCGCTATGGCTACACCTTC | CASSFDRRQGRYGYTF
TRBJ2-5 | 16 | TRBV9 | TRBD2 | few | TGTGCCAGCAGCGTAGTGGGTAGCGGGAAACAAGAGACCCAGTACTTC | CASSVVGSGKQETQYF
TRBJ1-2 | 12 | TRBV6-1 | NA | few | TGTGCCAGCAGGGACAGACCGTATGGCTACACCTTC | CASRDRPYGYTF
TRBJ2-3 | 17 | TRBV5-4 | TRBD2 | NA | TGTGCCAGCAGCCCGCCTAGCGGGATGACTAGCACAGATACGCAGTATTTT | CASSPPSGMTSTDTQYF
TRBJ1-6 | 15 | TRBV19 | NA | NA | TGTGCCAGTAGTTGGGGGACCGACTATAATTCACCCCTCCACTTT | CASSWGTDYNSPLHF
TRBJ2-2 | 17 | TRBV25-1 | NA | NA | TGTGCCAGCAGTCCCCAGACTGGTGGACGTGGCACCGGGGAGCTGTTTTTT | CASSPQTGGRGTGELFF
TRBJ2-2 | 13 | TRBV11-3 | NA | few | TGTGCCAGCAGTACGGGCGCCACCGGGGAGCTGTTTTTT | CASSTGATGELFF
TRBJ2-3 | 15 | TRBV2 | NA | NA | TGTGCCAGCAGGACAGGACCAATTAGCACAGATACGCAGTATTTT | CASRTGPISTDTQYF
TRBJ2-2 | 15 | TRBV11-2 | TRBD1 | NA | TGTGCCAGCAGCCGACAGGGGGCGAGGGCCGGGGAGCTGTTTTTT | CASSRQGARAGELFF
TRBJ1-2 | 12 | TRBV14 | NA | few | TGTGCCAGCAGCGGCGGAGGGTATGGCTACACCTTC | CASSGGGYGYTF
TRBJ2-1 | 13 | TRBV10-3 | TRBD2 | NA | TGTGCCATCAGGAGCGGGGGGCTCTATGAGCAGTTCTTC | CAIRSGGLYEQFF
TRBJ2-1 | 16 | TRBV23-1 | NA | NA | TGCGCCAGCAGCCAAGATCTAACAGATACCTACAATGAGCAGTTCTTC | CASSQDLTDTYNEQFF
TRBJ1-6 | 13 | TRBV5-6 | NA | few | TGTGCCAGCAGCTTGGCGGGGGATTCACCCCTCCACTTT | CASSLAGDSPLHF
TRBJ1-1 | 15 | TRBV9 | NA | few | TGTGCCAGCAGCGCTCAGACGGGGTGGAACACTGAAGCTTTCTTT | CASSAQTGWNTEAFF
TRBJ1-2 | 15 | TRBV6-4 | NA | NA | TGTGCCAGCAGCCAGGAAGGGGGGCAGTCCTATGGCTACACCTTC | CASSQEGGQSYGYTF
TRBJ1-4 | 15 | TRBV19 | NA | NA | TGTGCCAGTACCCTAGGGGGGGCAACTAATGAAAAACTGTTTTTT | CASTLGGATNEKLFF
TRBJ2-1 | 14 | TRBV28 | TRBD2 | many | TGTGCCAGCAAGTTGGGGACTAGCGGGAGAATTCCGTTCTTC | CASKLGTSGRIPFF
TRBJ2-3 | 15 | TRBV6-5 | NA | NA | TGTGCCAGCAGTTACTCGCACCCCAGCACAGATACGCAGTATTTT | CASSYSHPSTDTQYF
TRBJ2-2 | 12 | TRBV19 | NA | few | TGTGCCAGTAATGACAGCCCCGGGGAGCTGTTTTTT | CASNDSPGELFF
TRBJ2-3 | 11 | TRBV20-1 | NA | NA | TGCAGTGCTATTCGCGACAATACGCAGTATTTT | CSAIRDNTQYF
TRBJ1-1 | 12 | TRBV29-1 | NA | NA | TGCAGCGCCGTCGCCGTAGATCCTGAAGCTTTCTTT | CSAVAVDPEAFF
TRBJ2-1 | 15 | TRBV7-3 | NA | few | TGTGCCAGCACCCTAGGAGGTCTTCGCTACAATGAGCAGTTCTTC | CASTLGGLRYNEQFF
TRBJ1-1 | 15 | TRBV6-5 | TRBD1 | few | TGTGCCAGCAGTTTCCAAACAGGGGGAGTCACTGAAGCTTTCTTT | CASSFQTGGVTEAFF
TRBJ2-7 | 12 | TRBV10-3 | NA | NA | TGTGCCGCCGCTACAGGGAACTACGAGCAGTACTTC | CAAATGNYEQYF